This T cell receptor (beta chain) was captured in a study of T cell responses to AZD1222 COVID-19 vaccine. Study-level points and caveats: The sample set comprised mostly white British donors with more females, and clonal diversity was possibly underestimated.

Repertoires were generated with immunoSEQ multiplex PCR, while TCRdb's copy carries only in-frame clones and drops some. The table shows around 160,000 clones, with roughly nine tenths occurring only once. About this clone: Its antigen remains unidentified.

The receptor comes from an adult who received the AZD1222 COVID-19 vaccine. This specimen consisted of peripheral blood, obtained 28 days after the second AZD1222 dose.

The CDR3 spells CASKISPRGGNTIYF. CDR3 sequence (DNA): TGTGCCAGTAAAATATCCCCACGGGGAGGAAACACCATATATTTT. This rearrangement joins TRBV19 to TRBJ1-3; D ambiguous. In germline, CDR1 is LNHDA, CDR2 SQIVND (reference sequence). The CDR3 length is 15 residues. The ends were cut back, 7 bases at V and 4 bases at J, with 17 bases in the middle.